The T cell receptor beta chain under discussion was sequenced for a study of human T cells and chemical hapten exposure. Germline-derived CDR1 and CDR2 are KGHSH and LQKENI. V was pared by 6 bases and J by 8 bases, with 9 bases of the junction left unmatched. CDR3 length: 13 residues. TCRdb reanalysed the RACE reads using MiXCR and keeps one entry per CDR3 protein. The profile shows more than 45,000 distinct CDR3 sequences, over 10% of them singletons. Time point denoted: patch test 3, about 24 weeks after DPC sensitization. Indicated treatment: therapeutic diphenylcyclopropenone sensitization with weekly scalp DPC.

This sequence was found in a man aged 25-45 years with alopecia areata. Some clones in this sample may be carry-over from other donors' samples. The sequencing used whole blood, collected in connection with sensitization to the hapten diphenylcyclopropenone (DPC). The chain carries TRBV18 and TRBJ1-2; TRBD1 aligns across 7 bases. Here the CDR3 reads CASSRDREVGYTF. CDR3 coding DNA: TGTGCCAGCTCTCGTGACAGGGAGGTCGGCTACACCTTC. Combining the CDR3 with reference TRBV18 and TRBJ1-2 gives the whole variable domain NAGVMQNPRHLVRRRGQEARLRCSPMKGHSHVYWYRQLPEEGLKFMVYLQKENIIDESGMPKERFSAEFPKEGPSILRIQQVVRGDSAAYFCASSRDREVGYTFGSGTRLTVV.